This section outlines one T cell receptor (beta chain) sequence together with its context. Just one base apart from a much larger clone, this may be a read error. The data are from a study of kidney transplant recipient with SARS-CoV-2 infection. Each CDR3 protein is one row after TCRdb ran MiXCR on the reads. This table has roughly 250,000 distinct CDR3 sequences, 29% appearing once. The ends were cut back, 2 bases at V and 8 bases at J, with 12 bases in the middle. The CDR3 has 13 amino acids. The sequence was collected from a male patient in his 30s who had COVID-19 and was a kidney transplant recipient. Certain T cells may be donor cells from the graft. This sample comprised a blood sample, obtained at baseline and between days 110 and 120 from a kidney transplant recipient. The rearrangement links TRBV12-3 or TRBV12-4 to TRBJ1-2; D is unclear. The CDR3 DNA sequence: TGTGCCAGCAGTTTAAGCGGTCGTAGGGGCTACACCTTC. This translates into CASSLSGRRGYTF.